This is a list of T cell receptor beta chains from one sample in a study of blood T cell repertoires in COVID-19. Only in-frame clones appear in the TCRdb table, and some are missing; sequencing was by immunoSEQ multiplex PCR. The sample yields 150,000 to 200,000 clones, around 88% seen once. The material sequenced was peripheral blood. The receptors originated from a woman in her 70s who had recovered from COVID-19. The CDR3 runs from the conserved cysteine through the conserved F or W. Fields, in order: J gene, clone size, V gene, D gene, CDR3 DNA, CDR3 protein. A D gene is named only where the DNA matches it firmly. A clone size is listed for some rows: how often the clone was seen (once, few, many), or a class if it is expanded.

TRBJ1-2,NA,TRBV7-2,NA,TGTGCCAGCAGCCCCATGTCCGCGTTCTATGGCTACACCTTC,CASSPMSAFYGYTF
TRBJ1-1,NA,TRBV7-3,NA,TGTGCCAGCAGCCCCCCCGGCACTGAAGCTTTCTTT,CASSPPGTEAFF
TRBJ1-4,NA,TRBV2,NA,TGTGCCAGCGAACGGGCTCCCAGGGATAATGAAAAACTGTTTTTT,CASERAPRDNEKLFF
TRBJ2-1,NA,TRBV5-1,TRBD1,TGCGCCAGCAGCTCCGGGACAGGGGGCAATGAGCAGTTCTTC,CASSSGTGGNEQFF
TRBJ2-7,NA,TRBV7-2,TRBD2,TGTGCCACAGGACTAGCGGGAGGGCTGGCGGTCTACGAGCAGTACTTC,CATGLAGGLAVYEQYF
TRBJ2-2,NA,TRBV7-6,NA,TGTGCCAGCAGCTTAGTAGGGGGAATAACCGGGGAGCTGTTTTTT,CASSLVGGITGELFF
TRBJ1-1,NA,TRBV27,TRBD1,TGTGCCAGCGTGGGCAGGGGGCTGAACACTGAAGCTTTCTTT,CASVGRGLNTEAFF
TRBJ1-5,NA,TRBV7-8,TRBD1,TGTGCCAGCAGCCTCACAGGGGGCGGTTGGCAGCCCCAGCATTTT,CASSLTGGGWQPQHF
TRBJ2-5,NA,TRBV18,TRBD2,TGTGCCAGCTCACCCCTAGGCCCGGGAGCGGGGGGCCAAGAGACCCAGTACTTC,CASSPLGPGAGGQETQYF
TRBJ2-5,NA,TRBV24-1,TRBD2,TGTGCCACCAGTGATCCAGGACTAGCGTACAGGGAGACCCAGTACTTC,CATSDPGLAYRETQYF
TRBJ1-2,NA,TRBV6-6,NA,TGTGCCAGTTCCGGGGACACCTATGGCTACACCTTC,CASSGDTYGYTF
TRBJ2-3,once,TRBV7-3,TRBD2,TGTGCCAGCAGCCCCGTCCCCGGGGGGGCCCCAGATACGCAGTATTTT,CASSPVPGGAPDTQYF
TRBJ1-5,NA,TRBV29-1,TRBD1,TGCAGCGTGGGGACAGGGTATAGCAATCAGCCCCAGCATTTT,CSVGTGYSNQPQHF
TRBJ2-7,few,TRBV7-9,NA,TGTGCCAGCAGCTTGGTGCAGGCCTTCTCCTACGAGCAGTACTTC,CASSLVQAFSYEQYF
TRBJ2-1,NA,TRBV7-9,NA,TGTGCCAGCAGCCCCGTTAGGGGCCCGTATAATGAGCAGTTCTTC,CASSPVRGPYNEQFF
TRBJ2-7,NA,TRBV10-1,TRBD2,TGCGCCAGCAACCCGATCCAAGCGGGAGGGCCCCCCTACGAGCAGTACTTC,CASNPIQAGGPPYEQYF
TRBJ2-7,once,TRBV7-2,TRBD1,TGTGCCAGCAGCAAGGACAGGGTGGGTGAGCAGTACTTC,CASSKDRVGEQYF
TRBJ1-4,NA,TRBV5-6,NA,TGTGCCAGCAGCCCCCCAGGAGGCCCTAATGAAAAACTGTTTTTT,CASSPPGGPNEKLFF
TRBJ2-7,few,TRBV28,TRBD2,TGTGCCAGCGGGACTAGCCCCTCCTACGAGCAGTACTTC,CASGTSPSYEQYF
TRBJ2-7,NA,TRBV7-9,NA,TGTGCCAGCAGCCCCAGTCGCGAGCAGTACTTC,CASSPSREQYF
TRBJ2-1,NA,TRBV24-1,NA,TGTGCCACCAGTGACCAGTTTTTAAATGAGCAGTTCTTC,CATSDQFLNEQFF
TRBJ1-2,NA,TRBV5-5,NA,TGTGCCAGCAACCTCCCGGGGAACTATGGCTACACCTTC,CASNLPGNYGYTF
TRBJ1-4,NA,TRBV7-9,NA,TGTGCCAGCAGCCCCACCGTGGGCCGAGGGGAAAAACTGTTTTTT,CASSPTVGRGEKLFF
TRBJ1-5,once,TRBV27,NA,TGTGCCAGCAGCCGCAGGGTGCACCAGCCCCAGCATTTT,CASSRRVHQPQHF
TRBJ2-5,NA,TRBV5-5,NA,TGTGCCAGCAGCTTGTTCCGGGGGGCGGGGGAGACCCAGTACTTC,CASSLFRGAGETQYF
TRBJ2-7,NA,TRBV19,NA,TGTGCCAGTAGTATTTCGGGCGGGAAATCCTACGAGCAGTACTTC,CASSISGGKSYEQYF
TRBJ1-2,once,TRBV7-9,TRBD1,TGTGCCAGCAGCCCGGGGACAGCGGTATACTATGGCTACACCTTC,CASSPGTAVYYGYTF
TRBJ2-1,NA,TRBV10-3,NA,TGTGCCATCAGTGCCTCCTCAGGGGGGACCTACAATGAGCAGTTCTTC,CAISASSGGTYNEQFF
TRBJ2-7,NA,TRBV6-5,NA,TGTGCCAGCAGCGCACCCAGACTAGAGCACTACGAGCAGTACTTC,CASSAPRLEHYEQYF
TRBJ1-2,NA,TRBV18,TRBD1,TGTGCCAGCTCTCTCACAGGGGGTTTCGACTATGGCTACACCTTC,CASSLTGGFDYGYTF
TRBJ1-1,NA,TRBV27,TRBD1,TGTGCCAGCAGTTTCTCGGGGACAGGGGGGATTATGAACACTGAAGCTTTCTTT,CASSFSGTGGIMNTEAFF
TRBJ2-1,NA,TRBV4-3,TRBD2,TGCGCCAGCAGCCGAGCTAGCGGGAGTTTGGTCTTC,CASSRASGSLVF
TRBJ2-7,NA,TRBV6-5,NA,TGTGCCAGCAGTTACTCGATATTGAGGTACGAGCAGTACTTC,CASSYSILRYEQYF
TRBJ2-1,NA,TRBV20-1,TRBD1,TGCAGTGCTAGTGGCAGGGGGCCTTACAATGAGCAGTTCTTC,CSASGRGPYNEQFF
TRBJ1-2,many,TRBV4-3,TRBD1,TGCGCCAGCAGCCACACAGGGGCGGGGGGCTACACCTTC,CASSHTGAGGYTF
TRBJ2-7,NA,TRBV7-2,TRBD2,TGTGCCAGCAGCTTAGTGGGGGGAGGGTCCTACGAGCAGTACTTC,CASSLVGGGSYEQYF
TRBJ1-2,NA,TRBV28,TRBD1,TGTGCCAGCAGTTCCGGGACAGGAAGAAGGGTTGGCTACACCTTC,CASSSGTGRRVGYTF
TRBJ1-2,NA,TRBV7-9,NA,TGTGCCAGCAGCTTTGGGGCCCTAGGGTATGGCTACACCTTC,CASSFGALGYGYTF
TRBJ1-2,NA,TRBV5-1,NA,TGCGCCAGCAGCCTCAAGACAGCCAACTATGGCTACACCTTC,CASSLKTANYGYTF
TRBJ2-1,NA,TRBV6-5,NA,TGTGCCAGCACCCGGGGCGGGGCGGCCTACAATGAGCAGTTCTTC,CASTRGGAAYNEQFF
TRBJ1-2,NA,TRBV5-1,TRBD1,TGCGCCAGCAGCTTTGTCACAGGGGCGGCCCTAGGGTATGGCTACACCTTC,CASSFVTGAALGYGYTF
TRBJ1-1,medium-sized,TRBV5-4,TRBD1,TGTGCCAGCAGCTTAACCGGGACAGGAATATCTGAAGCTTTCTTT,CASSLTGTGISEAFF
TRBJ1-1,NA,TRBV19,TRBD1,TGTGCCAGTAGTAGTACAGGGGGCACAATCTACGCTTTCTTT,CASSSTGGTIYAFF
TRBJ2-1,NA,TRBV4-2,NA,TGTGCCAGCAGCCAAGATTGGAGTAGGAACTCCGGGTGGAGTGAGCAGTTCTTC,CASSQDWSRNSGWSEQFF
TRBJ2-1,NA,TRBV4-3,NA,TGCGCCAGCAGCCAAGACCCTGCCGGGAGCCCGAATGAGCAGTTCTTC,CASSQDPAGSPNEQFF